These 19 T cell receptor beta chains originate from one sample sequenced in a study of vaccination and CD4 T cells after COVID-19. Cultured CD4+ T cell DNA underwent sequencing with the Oncomine TCR Beta short-read assay. TCRdb reprocessed the PCR reads with MiXCR, giving one entry per CDR3 protein. The table records approximately 4,900 distinct CDR3 sequences, roughly 40% of them present only once. Noted treatment: approximately 10-day PBMC culture with coronavirus spike peptide pools or control peptides (ViraFEST assay). These receptors' antigens are unknown. The sequenced sample was CD4+ T cells from blood, cultured in vitro, obtained after SARS-CoV-2 vaccination. The receptor source for this set is a human donor who had recovered from COVID-19.

This clonotype has only a few counts. The gene calls are TRBV30 and TRBJ2-5; D gene uncertain. Germline V CDR1 and CDR2: GTSNPN, SVGIG (reference sequence). The CDR3 is made up of 11 amino acids. V lost 0 bases to trimming and J lost 9 bases, with 8 bases between them. The CDR3 nucleotides read TGTGCCTGGAGTGTACGTGGGGCCCAGTACTTC. Translation: CAWSVRGAQYF.

This chain links TRBV19 with TRBJ1-2; the match to TRBD1 covers 12 bases. Germline V gives CDR1 LNHDA, CDR2 SQIVND (reference sequence). The CDR3 spans 14 residues. J was trimmed by 7 bases and V by 5 bases; bases with no gene match: 5. CDR3 sequence reads: CASSVGQGAGGYTF. Written as DNA, the CDR3 is TGTGCCAGTAGTGTGGGACAGGGGGCAGGTGGCTACACCTTC.

This clonotype was detected a few times. V and J are TRBV11-3 and TRBJ1-6; D is ambiguous. Germline assignment: CDR1 SGHNT and CDR2 YENEEA. Trimming took off 2 bases at V and 8 bases at J, with 13 bases between the two ends. CDR3 length: 15 amino acids. In DNA, the CDR3 is TGTGCCAGCAGCTTATACTCTCGGAGTGATTCACCCCTCCACTTT. This translates into CASSLYSRSDSPLHF.

This clonotype was seen more than once but under ten times. The gene calls are TRBV4-1 and TRBJ1-1, with 7 bases aligning to TRBD1. Germline V gene sequence: CDR1 MGHRA, CDR2 YSYEKL. V trimming: 4 bases; J trimming: 0 bases; junction bases outside the gene matches: 5. The CDR3 extends over 15 amino acids. This chain's CDR3 is CASSPDRDMNTEAFF. The CDR3 nucleotides are TGCGCCAGCAGCCCAGACAGGGACATGAACACTGAAGCTTTCTTT.

The rearrangement uses TRBV19 and TRBJ2-7; D is unclear. Between the trimmed V and J ends, which lost 3 bases and 2 bases, there was a span of 14 bases. The CDR3 length is 15 residues. The germline CDR1 and CDR2 sequences are LNHDA and SQIVND (reference sequence). The CDR3 nucleotides are TGTGCCAGTAGTATTGTAAGCACTACGACCTACGAGCAGTACTTC. It yields the protein CASSIVSTTTYEQYF.

This chain joins TRBV7-8 and TRBJ2-7, with D possibly being TRBD2 (5 bases). Trimming took off 5 bases at V and 5 bases at J, with 19 bases between the two ends. The CDR3 spans 15 residues. Germline CDR1 reads SGHVS; CDR2 reads FQNEAQ. CDR3 nucleotide sequence: TGTGCCAGCAGCCCCCCACGGAGGTACGGTGACGAGCAGTACTTC. It translates to CASSPPRRYGDEQYF.

This clonotype was observed a few times. The V and J genes are TRBV2 and TRBJ2-6; no clear D. Deletions cut 8 bases from V and 0 bases from J, with 14 bases between. The CDR3 extends over 16 amino acids. Germline V lookup: CDR1 SNHLY, CDR2 FYNNEI. As DNA, the CDR3 is TGTGCCAGCTGTGCCGACCGCCCCTCTGGGGCCAACGTCCTGACTTTC. Protein product: CASCADRPSGANVLTF.

This clonotype was detected a few times. The chain couples TRBV11-3 to TRBJ1-2, with D possibly being TRBD1 (5 bases). CDR3 length: 13 residues. Between the trimmed V and J ends, which lost 5 bases and 4 bases, there was a span of 11 bases. Germline CDR1 reads SGHNT; CDR2 reads YENEEA. The DNA for the CDR3 is TGTGCCAGCAGCCTGCAGGGCCTCTATGGCTACACCTTC. It specifies CASSLQGLYGYTF.

This chain links TRBV9 with TRBJ2-7; D call uncertain. This CDR3 contains 13 residues. Germline V CDR1 and CDR2: SGDLS, YYNGEE. V dropped 0 bases and J dropped 6 bases, with 10 bases sitting between them. As DNA, the CDR3 is TGTGCCAGCAGCGTAGAGTCTTTCACCGAGCAGTACTTC. Encoded protein: CASSVESFTEQYF. Looking up the rest from reference TRBV9 and TRBJ2-7 gives the full variable domain: DSGVTQTPKHLITATGQRVTLRCSPRSGDLSVYWYQQSLDQGLQFLIQYYNGEERAKGNILERFSAQQFPDLHSELNLSSLELGDSALYFCASSVESFTEQYFGPGTRLTVT.

This clonotype was detected a few times. The V gene is TRBV10-3, the J gene TRBJ2-5, with a possible D match to TRBD2 (6 bases). The V end lost 3 bases, the J end lost 3 bases, and 14 bases lay between the germline ends. Germline CDR1 ENHRY, CDR2 SYGVKD. CDR3 size: 15 residues. As DNA, the CDR3 is TGTGCCATCAGTGATGGGCCTGGCGGGGAAGAGACCCAGTACTTC. Protein: CAISDGPGGEETQYF.

This clonotype was counted between two and nine times. The chain carries TRBV15 and TRBJ2-3, with D maybe TRBD1 (7 bases). V was trimmed by 1 base and J by 3 bases, leaving 11 bases between them. Germline V gene data show CDR1 as LNHNV and CDR2 as YYDKDF (reference sequence). The CDR3 runs 15 residues. Written as DNA, the CDR3 is TGTGCCACCAGCAGAGCGGCAGGGGGGACAGATACGCAGTATTTT. Its protein product is CATSRAAGGTDTQYF. The full variable domain, with the rest looked up from reference TRBV15 and TRBJ2-3, is DAMVIQNPRYQVTQFGKPVTLSCSQTLNHNVMYWYQQKSSQAPKLLFHYYDKDFNNEADTPDNFQSRRPNTSFCFLDIRSPGLGDTAMYLCATSRAAGGTDTQYFGPGTRLTVL.

This clonotype was seen more than once but under ten times. The V and J genes are TRBV20-1 and TRBJ1-5; possible D gene TRBD1, 5 bases. Germline V CDR1 and CDR2: DFQATT, SNEGSKA (reference sequence). This CDR3 spans 15 amino acids. V lost 2 bases and J lost 2, with 13 bases in between. The CDR3 is CSARPQGRGNQPQHF. The CDR3 DNA reads TGCAGTGCTAGACCGCAGGGAAGGGGCAATCAGCCCCAGCATTTT.

The CDR3 nucleotides read TGTGCCAGCAGCTCGGGACTAGCGGGAGGTATCGCAGATACGCAGTATTTT. It encodes CASSSGLAGGIADTQYF. This chain links TRBV7-2 with TRBJ2-3, with 15 bases that match TRBD2. Germline CDR1 is SGHTA and CDR2 is FQGNSA. The ends lost 4 bases at V and 4 bases at J; junction bases unmatched: 6. This CDR3 spans 17 amino acids.

This clonotype was recorded only once. CDR3 region: CSVDLRDRGYEQYF. In DNA form, the CDR3 reads TGCAGCGTCGATCTCCGGGACAGGGGTTACGAGCAGTACTTC. This sequence joins TRBV29-1 and TRBJ2-7, with TRBD1 matching over 10 bases. Germline assignment: CDR1 SQVTM and CDR2 ANQGSEA. This CDR3 has 14 amino acids. Trimming took 6 bases from V and 4 from J; bases not matched to a gene: 9.

The V call is TRBV11-3, the J call TRBJ2-2; no firm D call. V was trimmed by 0 bases and J by 3 bases, leaving 2 bases between them. The CDR3 has 13 residues. Germline assignment: CDR1 SGHNT and CDR2 YENEEA. The CDR3 loop is CASSLDHTGELFF. The DNA for the CDR3 is TGTGCCAGCAGCTTAGATCACACCGGGGAGCTGTTTTTT.

V gene TRBV20-1 combines with J gene TRBJ2-1, with TRBD2 matching 10 bases. Trimming removed 5 bases from V and 5 bases from J; junction bases left unmatched: 12. From germline, CDR1 is DFQATT and CDR2 SNEGSKA (reference sequence). CDR3 size: 16 residues. The CDR3 is CSAPRSGTSENNEQFF. The CDR3 DNA sequence: TGCAGTGCTCCACGGTCGGGGACTAGCGAGAACAATGAGCAGTTCTTC.

V is TRBV6-2 or TRBV6-3 and J is TRBJ1-1; no firm D call. Trimming cost V 5 bases and J 7 bases, with 8 bases left between them. The germline gives CDR1 MNHEY, CDR2 SVGEGT. The CDR3 runs to 11 residues. CDR3 in amino acids: CASSIQDEAFF. For the CDR3, the DNA is TGTGCCAGCAGTATTCAAGATGAAGCTTTCTTT.

The genes are TRBV11-2 and TRBJ2-5, with 7 bases that match TRBD1. This CDR3 spans 15 amino acids. V lost 2 bases to trimming and J lost 4 bases; unmatched junction nucleotides: 7. In germline, CDR1 is SGHAT, CDR2 FQNNGV. DNA for the CDR3: TGTGCCAGCAGCTTATCAGGGGGAAGAGGAGAGACCCAGTACTTC. Residues: CASSLSGGRGETQYF.

This clonotype was picked up a small number of times. The DNA for the CDR3 is TGTGCCAGTAGTATAGATGCAGGCACTAATCAGCCCCAGCATTTT. It codes for CASSIDAGTNQPQHF. J is TRBJ1-5 and V is TRBV19; D is unresolved. Germline CDR1 reads LNHDA; CDR2 reads SQIVND (reference sequence). Trimming took 0 bases from V and 4 from J, leaving 10 bases between them. There are 15 residues in the CDR3.